The clone carrying this T cell receptor (beta chain) was seen a few times. Its antigen is unknown. This record belongs to a study of shared clonotypes between healthy human individuals. Germline loops: CDR1 SGHDN, CDR2 FVKESK. This CDR3 has 13 amino acids. With V trimmed by 6 bases and J by 6 bases, 5 bases remained unmatched. The assay was immunoSEQ multiplex PCR, and TCRdb's table has in-frame clones only and misses some. The table includes about 980,000 clones, around 80% detected once. Broader study findings: Represented diversity, genetic and exposure-history alike, was limited by few donors. All-four-donor shared clonotypes had higher generation probabilities than non-shared clonotypes did. In four donors, approximately 5% of naive CD4 clonotypes appeared in common.

This TCR was sampled from a man aged 18 to 30 in good health. The chain recombines TRBV14 with TRBJ2-7, with 10 nucleotides matching TRBD2. The sample comprised memory CD4+ T cells sorted from blood. Subset described: CD45RA-negative fraction. CDR3 amino acids: CASRASGRGEQYF. CDR3 DNA sequence: TGTGCCAGCAGGGCTAGCGGGAGAGGCGAGCAGTACTTC.